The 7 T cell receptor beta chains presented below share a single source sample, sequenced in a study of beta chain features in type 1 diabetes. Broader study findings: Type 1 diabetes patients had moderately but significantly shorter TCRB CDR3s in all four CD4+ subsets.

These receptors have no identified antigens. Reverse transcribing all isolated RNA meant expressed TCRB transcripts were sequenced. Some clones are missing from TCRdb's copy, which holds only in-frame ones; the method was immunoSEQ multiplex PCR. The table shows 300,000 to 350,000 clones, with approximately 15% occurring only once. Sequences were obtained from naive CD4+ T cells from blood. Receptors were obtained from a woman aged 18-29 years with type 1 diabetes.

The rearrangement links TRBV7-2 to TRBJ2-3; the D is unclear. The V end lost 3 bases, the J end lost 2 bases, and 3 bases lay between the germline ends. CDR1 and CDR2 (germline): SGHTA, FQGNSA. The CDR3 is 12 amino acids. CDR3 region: CASSFFTDTQYF. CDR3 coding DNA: TGTGCCAGCAGCTTCTTCACAGATACGCAGTATTTT.

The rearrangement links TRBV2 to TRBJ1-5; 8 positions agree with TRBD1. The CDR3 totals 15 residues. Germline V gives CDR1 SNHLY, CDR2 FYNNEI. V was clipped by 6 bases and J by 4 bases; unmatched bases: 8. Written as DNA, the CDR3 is TGTGCCAGCAGAACCGGACAGGGTCCGAATCAGCCCCAGCATTTT. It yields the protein CASRTGQGPNQPQHF.

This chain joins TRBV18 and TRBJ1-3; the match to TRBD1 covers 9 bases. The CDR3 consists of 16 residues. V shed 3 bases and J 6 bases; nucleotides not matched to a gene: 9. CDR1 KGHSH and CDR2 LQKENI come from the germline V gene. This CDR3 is CASSPVTGTGPNTIYF. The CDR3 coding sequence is TGTGCCAGCTCACCTGTAACCGGGACAGGGCCAAACACCATATATTTT. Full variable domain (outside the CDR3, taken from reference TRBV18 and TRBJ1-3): NAGVMQNPRHLVRRRGQEARLRCSPMKGHSHVYWYRQLPEEGLKFMVYLQKENIIDESGMPKERFSAEFPKEGPSILRIQQVVRGDSAAYFCASSPVTGTGPNTIYFGEGSWLTVV.

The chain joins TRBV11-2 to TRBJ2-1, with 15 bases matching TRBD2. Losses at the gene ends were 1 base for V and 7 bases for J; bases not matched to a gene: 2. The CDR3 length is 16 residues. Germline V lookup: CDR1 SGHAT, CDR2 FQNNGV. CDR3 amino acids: CASSLGGTSGRNEQFF. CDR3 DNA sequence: TGTGCCAGCAGCTTAGGAGGGACTAGCGGGAGGAATGAGCAGTTCTTC.

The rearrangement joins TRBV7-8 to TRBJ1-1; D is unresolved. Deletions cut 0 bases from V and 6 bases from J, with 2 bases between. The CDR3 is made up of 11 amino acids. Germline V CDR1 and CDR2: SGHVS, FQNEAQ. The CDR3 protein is CASSLASEAFF. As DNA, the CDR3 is TGTGCCAGCAGCTTAGCCTCTGAAGCTTTCTTT.

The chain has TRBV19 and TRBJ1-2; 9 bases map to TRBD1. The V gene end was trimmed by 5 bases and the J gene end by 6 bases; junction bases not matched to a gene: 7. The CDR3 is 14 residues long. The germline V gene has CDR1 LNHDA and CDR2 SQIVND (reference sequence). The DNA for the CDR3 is TGTGCCAGTAGTGACGGGACAGGGAGGAATGGCTACACCTTC. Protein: CASSDGTGRNGYTF.

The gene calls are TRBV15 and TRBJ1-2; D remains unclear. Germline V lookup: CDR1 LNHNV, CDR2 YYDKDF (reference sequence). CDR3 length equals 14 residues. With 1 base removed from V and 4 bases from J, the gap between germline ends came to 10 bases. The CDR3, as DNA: TGTGCCACCAGCAGAGCGGGTCCGGGCTATGGCTACACCTTC. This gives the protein CATSRAGPGYGYTF.